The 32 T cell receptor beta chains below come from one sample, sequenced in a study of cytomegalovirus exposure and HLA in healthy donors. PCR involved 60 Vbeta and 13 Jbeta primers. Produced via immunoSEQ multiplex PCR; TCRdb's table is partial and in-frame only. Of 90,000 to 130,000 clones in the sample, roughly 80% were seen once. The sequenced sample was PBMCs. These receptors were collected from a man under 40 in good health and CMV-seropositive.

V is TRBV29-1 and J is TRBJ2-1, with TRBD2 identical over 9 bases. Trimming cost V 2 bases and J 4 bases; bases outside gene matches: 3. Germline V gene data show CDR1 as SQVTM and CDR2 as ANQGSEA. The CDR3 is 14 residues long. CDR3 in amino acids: CSVEQLAGYNEQFF. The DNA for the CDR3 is TGCAGCGTTGAACAACTAGCGGGTTACAATGAGCAGTTCTTC.

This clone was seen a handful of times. The CDR3: CASSALAEISSYNEQFF. The CDR3 DNA reads TGTGCCAGCAGCGCTCTAGCGGAGATAAGCTCCTACAATGAGCAGTTCTTC. This chain joins TRBV7-2 and TRBJ2-1; TRBD2 aligns across 7 bases. V shed 5 bases and J 0 bases; nucleotides not matched to a gene: 10. Germline V lookup: CDR1 SGHTA, CDR2 FQGNSA. The CDR3 contains 17 residues.

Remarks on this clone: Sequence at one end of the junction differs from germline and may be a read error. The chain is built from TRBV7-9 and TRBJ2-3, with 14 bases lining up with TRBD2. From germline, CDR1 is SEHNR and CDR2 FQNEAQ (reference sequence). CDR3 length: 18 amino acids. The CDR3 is CSSSLGGTSGSGADTQYF. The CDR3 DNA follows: TGTTCCAGCAGCTTAGGTGGGACTAGCGGGAGTGGGGCAGATACGCAGTATTTT.

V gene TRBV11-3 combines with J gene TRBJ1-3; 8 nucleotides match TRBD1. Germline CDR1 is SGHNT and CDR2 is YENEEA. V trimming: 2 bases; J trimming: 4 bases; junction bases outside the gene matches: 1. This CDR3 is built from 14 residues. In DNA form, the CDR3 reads TGTGCCAGCAGCTTATGGGACAGGGGAAACACCATATATTTT. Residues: CASSLWDRGNTIYF.

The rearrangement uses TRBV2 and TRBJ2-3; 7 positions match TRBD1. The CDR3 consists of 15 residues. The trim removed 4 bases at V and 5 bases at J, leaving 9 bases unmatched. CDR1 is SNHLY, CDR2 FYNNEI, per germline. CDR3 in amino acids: CASSGKGAFRDTQYF. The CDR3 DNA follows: TGTGCCAGCAGTGGGAAGGGGGCGTTTCGAGATACGCAGTATTTT. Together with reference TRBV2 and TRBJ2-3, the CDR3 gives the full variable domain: EPEVTQTPSHQVTQMGQEVILRCVPISNHLYFYWYRQILGQKVEFLVSFYNNEISEKSEIFDDQFSVERPDGSNFTLKIRSTKLEDSAMYFCASSGKGAFRDTQYFGPGTRLTVL.

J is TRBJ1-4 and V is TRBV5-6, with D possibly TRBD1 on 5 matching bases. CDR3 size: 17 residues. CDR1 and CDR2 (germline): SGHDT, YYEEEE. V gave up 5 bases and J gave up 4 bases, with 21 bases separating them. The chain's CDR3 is CASSSHLGGTYNEKLFF. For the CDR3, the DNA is TGTGCCAGCAGTTCTCATCTGGGGGGGACGTATAATGAAAAACTGTTTTTT. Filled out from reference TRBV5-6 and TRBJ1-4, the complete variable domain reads DAGVTQSPTHLIKTRGQQVTLRCSPKSGHDTVSWYQQALGQGPQFIFQYYEEEERQRGNFPDRFSGHQFPNYSSELNVNALLLGDSALYLCASSSHLGGTYNEKLFFGSGTQLSVL.

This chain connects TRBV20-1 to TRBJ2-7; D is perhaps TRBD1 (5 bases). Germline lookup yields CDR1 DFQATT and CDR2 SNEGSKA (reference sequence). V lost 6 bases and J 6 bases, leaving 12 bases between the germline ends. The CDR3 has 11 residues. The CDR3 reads CSAEQGTEQYF. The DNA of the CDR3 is TGCAGTGCCGAGCAGGGAACCGAGCAGTACTTC.

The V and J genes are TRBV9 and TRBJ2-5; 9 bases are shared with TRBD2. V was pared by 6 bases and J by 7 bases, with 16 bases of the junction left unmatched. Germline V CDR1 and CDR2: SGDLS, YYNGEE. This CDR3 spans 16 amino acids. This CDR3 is CASTSAGTSPPGTQYF. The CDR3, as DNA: TGTGCCAGCACCTCTGCCGGGACTAGCCCCCCGGGGACCCAGTACTTC.

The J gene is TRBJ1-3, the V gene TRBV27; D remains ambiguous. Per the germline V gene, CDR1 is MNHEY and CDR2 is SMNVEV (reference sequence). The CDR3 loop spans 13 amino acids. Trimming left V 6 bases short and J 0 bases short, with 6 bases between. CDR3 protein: CASRQNSGNTIYF. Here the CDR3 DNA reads TGTGCCAGCAGACAGAACTCTGGAAACACCATATATTTT.

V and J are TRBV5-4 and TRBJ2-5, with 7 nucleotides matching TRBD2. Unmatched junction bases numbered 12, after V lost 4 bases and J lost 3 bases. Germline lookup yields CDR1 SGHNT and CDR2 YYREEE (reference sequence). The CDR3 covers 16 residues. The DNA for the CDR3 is TGTGCCAGCAGCCCAAGCAGGAGGGACTACGAAGAGACCCAGTACTTC. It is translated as CASSPSRRDYEETQYF.

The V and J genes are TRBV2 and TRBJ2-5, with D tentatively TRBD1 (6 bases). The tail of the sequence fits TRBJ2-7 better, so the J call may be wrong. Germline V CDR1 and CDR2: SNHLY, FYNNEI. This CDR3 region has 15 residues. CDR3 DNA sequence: TGTGCCAGCGGCATAGCCAGGGGCATGACCTACGAGCAGTACTTC. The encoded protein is CASGIARGMTYEQYF.

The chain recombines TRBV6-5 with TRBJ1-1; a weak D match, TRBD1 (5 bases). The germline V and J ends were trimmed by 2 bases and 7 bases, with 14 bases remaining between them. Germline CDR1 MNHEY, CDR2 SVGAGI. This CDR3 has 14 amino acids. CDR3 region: CASSYVMTDLEAFF. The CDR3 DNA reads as TGTGCCAGCAGTTACGTAATGACAGACCTTGAAGCTTTCTTT.

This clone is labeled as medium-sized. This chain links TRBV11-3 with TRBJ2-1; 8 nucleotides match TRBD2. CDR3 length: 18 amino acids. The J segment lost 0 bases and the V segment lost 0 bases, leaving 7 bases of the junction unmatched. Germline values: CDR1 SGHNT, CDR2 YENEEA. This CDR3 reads CASSLDLTSASSYNEQFF. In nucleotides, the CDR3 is TGTGCCAGCAGCTTAGATCTGACTAGCGCGAGCTCCTACAATGAGCAGTTCTTC.

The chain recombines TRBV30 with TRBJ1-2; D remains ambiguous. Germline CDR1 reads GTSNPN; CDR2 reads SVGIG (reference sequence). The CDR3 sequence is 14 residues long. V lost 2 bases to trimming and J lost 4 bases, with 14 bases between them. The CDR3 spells CAWSPARTSYGYTF. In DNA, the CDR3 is TGTGCCTGGAGTCCCGCCCGAACATCCTATGGCTACACCTTC. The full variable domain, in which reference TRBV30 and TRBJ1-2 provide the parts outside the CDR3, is SQTIHQWPATLVQPVGSPLSLECTVEGTSNPNLYWYRQAAGRGLQLLFYSVGIGQISSEVPQNLSASRPQDRQFILSSKKLLLSDSGFYLCAWSPARTSYGYTFGSGTRLTVV.

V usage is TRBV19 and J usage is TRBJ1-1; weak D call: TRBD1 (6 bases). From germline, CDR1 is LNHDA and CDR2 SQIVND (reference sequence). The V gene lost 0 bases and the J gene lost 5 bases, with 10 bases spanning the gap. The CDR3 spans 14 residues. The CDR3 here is CASSIEGAETEAFF. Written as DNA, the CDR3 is TGTGCCAGTAGTATAGAGGGGGCTGAGACTGAAGCTTTCTTT.

The CDR3 loop is CASSIDRQGDGAFF. DNA for the CDR3: TGTGCCAGTAGTATAGATCGGCAGGGTGACGGAGCTTTCTTT. The gene calls are TRBV19 and TRBJ1-1, with D possibly matching TRBD1 (5 bases). V dropped 0 bases and J dropped 10 bases, with 15 bases sitting between them. CDR1 is LNHDA, CDR2 SQIVND, per germline (reference sequence). The length of the CDR3 is 14 residues. Filled out from reference TRBV19 and TRBJ1-1, the complete variable domain reads DGGITQSPKYLFRKEGQNVTLSCEQNLNHDAMYWYRQDPGQGLRLIYYSQIVNDFQKGDIAEGYSVSREKKESFPLTVTSAQKNPTAFYLCASSIDRQGDGAFFGQGTRLTVV.

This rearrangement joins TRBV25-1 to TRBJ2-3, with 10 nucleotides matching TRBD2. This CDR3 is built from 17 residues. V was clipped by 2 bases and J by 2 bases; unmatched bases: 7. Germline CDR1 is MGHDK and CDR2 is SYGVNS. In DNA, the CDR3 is TGTGCCAGCAGTGAAAGGGGTAGCGGGGGGTTCACAGATACGCAGTATTTT. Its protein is CASSERGSGGFTDTQYF.

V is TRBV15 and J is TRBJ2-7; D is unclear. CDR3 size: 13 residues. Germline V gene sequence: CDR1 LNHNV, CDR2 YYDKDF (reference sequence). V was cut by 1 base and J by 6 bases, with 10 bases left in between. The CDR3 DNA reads TGTGCCACCAGCAGAGGTAGACATCGCGAGCAGTACGTC. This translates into CATSRGRHREQYV.

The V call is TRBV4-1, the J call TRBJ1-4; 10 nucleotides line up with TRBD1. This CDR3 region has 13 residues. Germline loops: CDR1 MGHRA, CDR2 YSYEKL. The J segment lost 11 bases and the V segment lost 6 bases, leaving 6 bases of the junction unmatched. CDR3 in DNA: TGCGCCAGCAGGACAGGGGGCGAGGAGAAACTGTTTTTT. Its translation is CASRTGGEEKLFF.

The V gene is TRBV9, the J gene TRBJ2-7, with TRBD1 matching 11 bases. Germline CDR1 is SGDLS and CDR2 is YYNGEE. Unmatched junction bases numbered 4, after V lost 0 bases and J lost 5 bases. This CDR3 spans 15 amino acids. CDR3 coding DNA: TGTGCCAGCAGCGTAGGAGGGACAGGGGGGAACGAGCAGTACTTC. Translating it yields CASSVGGTGGNEQYF.

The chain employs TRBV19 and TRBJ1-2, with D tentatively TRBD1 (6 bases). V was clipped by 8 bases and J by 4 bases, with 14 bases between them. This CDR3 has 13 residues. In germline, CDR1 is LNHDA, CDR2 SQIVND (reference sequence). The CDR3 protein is CASDRTVPYGYTF. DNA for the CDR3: TGTGCCAGTGATCGGACAGTACCCTATGGCTACACCTTC.

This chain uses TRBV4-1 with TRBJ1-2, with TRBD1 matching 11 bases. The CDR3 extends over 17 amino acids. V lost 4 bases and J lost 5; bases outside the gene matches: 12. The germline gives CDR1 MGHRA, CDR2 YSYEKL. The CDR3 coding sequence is TGCGCCAGCAGCCTTACCCGGACAGGGGGCGCTGGGTATGGCTACACCTTC. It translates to CASSLTRTGGAGYGYTF.

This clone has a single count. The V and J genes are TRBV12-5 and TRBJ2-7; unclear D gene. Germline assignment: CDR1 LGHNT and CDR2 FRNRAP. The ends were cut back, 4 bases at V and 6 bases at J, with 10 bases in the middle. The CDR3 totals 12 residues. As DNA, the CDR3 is TGTGCTAGTGGTTCCCCCCGGGTCGAGCAGTACTTC. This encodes CASGSPRVEQYF. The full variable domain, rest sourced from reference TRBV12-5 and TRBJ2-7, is DARVTQTPRHKVTEMGQEVTMRCQPILGHNTVFWYRQTMMQGLELLAYFRNRAPLDDSGMPKDRFSAEMPDATLATLKIQPSEPRDSAVYFCASGSPRVEQYFGPGTRLTVT.

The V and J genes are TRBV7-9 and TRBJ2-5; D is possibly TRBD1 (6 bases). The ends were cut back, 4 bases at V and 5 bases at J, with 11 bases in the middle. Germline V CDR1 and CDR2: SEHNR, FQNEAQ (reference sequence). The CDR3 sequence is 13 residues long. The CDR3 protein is CASSSDRKETQYF. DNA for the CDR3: TGTGCCAGCAGCTCGGACAGAAAGGAGACCCAGTACTTC.

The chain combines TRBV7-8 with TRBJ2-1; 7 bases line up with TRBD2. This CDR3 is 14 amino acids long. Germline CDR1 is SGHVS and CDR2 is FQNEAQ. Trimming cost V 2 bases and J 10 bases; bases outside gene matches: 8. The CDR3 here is CASSLRWTSDEQFF. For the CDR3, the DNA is TGTGCCAGCAGCTTACGCTGGACTAGTGACGAGCAGTTCTTC.

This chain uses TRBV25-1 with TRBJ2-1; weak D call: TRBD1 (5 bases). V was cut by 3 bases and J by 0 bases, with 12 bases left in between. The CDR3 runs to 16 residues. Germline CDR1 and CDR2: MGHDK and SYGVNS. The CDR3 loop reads CASSEQSGPSYNEQFF. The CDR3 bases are TGTGCCAGCAGTGAGCAGTCAGGGCCCTCCTACAATGAGCAGTTCTTC.

The CDR3 region is CACRGGGKAQFF. The DNA of the CDR3 is TGTGCCTGCCGGGGTGGCGGGAAGGCACAGTTCTTC. The chain is built from TRBV30 and TRBJ2-1, with D tentatively TRBD2 (6 bases). Trimming removed 6 bases at V and 13 bases at J, with 19 bases between. Germline lookup yields CDR1 GTSNPN and CDR2 SVGIG (reference sequence). The CDR3 is 12 amino acids.

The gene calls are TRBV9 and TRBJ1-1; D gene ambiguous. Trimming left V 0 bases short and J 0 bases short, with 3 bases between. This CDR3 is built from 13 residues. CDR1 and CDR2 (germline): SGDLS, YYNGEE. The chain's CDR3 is CASSVAMNTEAFF. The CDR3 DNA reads TGTGCCAGCAGCGTAGCCATGAACACTGAAGCTTTCTTT.

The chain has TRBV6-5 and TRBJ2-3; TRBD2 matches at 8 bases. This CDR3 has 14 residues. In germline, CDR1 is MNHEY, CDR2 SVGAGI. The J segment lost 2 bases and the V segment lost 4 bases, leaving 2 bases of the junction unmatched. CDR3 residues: CASSSSGFTDTQYF. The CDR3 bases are TGTGCCAGCAGTTCTAGCGGGTTCACAGATACGCAGTATTTT.

The CDR3 DNA follows: TGCGCCAGCAATCGAGACACTTACACTGAAGCTTTCTTT. The encoded protein is CASNRDTYTEAFF. The chain joins TRBV10-2 to TRBJ1-1; D is uncertain. The CDR3 extends over 13 amino acids. The V and J ends lost 7 bases and 3 bases respectively, with 12 bases between them. Germline loops: CDR1 WSHSY, CDR2 SAAADI.

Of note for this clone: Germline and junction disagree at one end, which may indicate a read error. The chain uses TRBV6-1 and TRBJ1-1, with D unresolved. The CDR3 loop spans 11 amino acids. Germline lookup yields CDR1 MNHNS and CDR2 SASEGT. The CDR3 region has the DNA TGTGCCAGCAGTGAAAACAGTGAAGCTTTCTTT. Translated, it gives CASSENSEAFF.

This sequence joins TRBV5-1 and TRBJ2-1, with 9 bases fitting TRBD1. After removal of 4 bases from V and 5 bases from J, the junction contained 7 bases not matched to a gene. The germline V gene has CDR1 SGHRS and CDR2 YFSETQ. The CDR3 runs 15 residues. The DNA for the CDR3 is TGCGCCAGCAGCCTCCGGACAGGGGACCACAATGAGCAGTTCTTC. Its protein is CASSLRTGDHNEQFF.